The rows below give T cell receptor beta chains drawn from one sample of a study of blood T cells in healthy people across ages. TCRdb re-derived calls from the 5' RACE reads in MiXCR, one entry per CDR3 protein. The sample records approximately 670,000 distinct CDR3 sequences, less than 45% being singletons. Source material: blood. Every receptor here comes from a man at least 80 years old in good health. Each CDR3 is given with its conserved first and last residue.

length | J | V | CDR3
15 | TRBJ2-6 | TRBV11-3 | CASSSAGAGANVLTF
17 | TRBJ2-3 | TRBV20-1 | CSARDPLAGASTDTQYF
13 | TRBJ1-4 | TRBV27 | CASSRSGQEKLFF
15 | TRBJ2-3 | TRBV7-2 | CASNLAPGLANTQYF
13 | TRBJ1-1 | TRBV2 | CASGQNMNTEAFF
14 | TRBJ2-2 | TRBV20-1 | CSASQDTTIGELFF
16 | TRBJ2-3 | TRBV5-1 | CASSLNRGASTDTQYF
14 | TRBJ2-1 | TRBV3-1 | CASSSRTDYNEQFF
14 | TRBJ1-1 | TRBV5-1 | CASSFTGPQTEAFF
14 | TRBJ2-5 | TRBV9 | CASSVAQGGGEQYF
18 | TRBJ2-5 | TRBV9 | CASSVTSGGALIQETQYF
16 | TRBJ2-3 | TRBV10-3 | CAISGTSGGPTDTQYF
16 | TRBJ2-5 | TRBV7-6 | CASSLRLAGGHETQYF
19 | TRBJ1-4 | TRBV4-2 | CASSQADRGSGWGDEKLFF
14 | TRBJ2-1 | TRBV28 | CASSFTHAYNEQFF
15 | TRBJ2-7 | TRBV20-1 | CSATGWAVRSYEQYF
13 | TRBJ1-6 | TRBV2 | CASSVVTFNPPHF
9 | TRBJ2-1 | TRBV6-7 | CAIRGEQFF